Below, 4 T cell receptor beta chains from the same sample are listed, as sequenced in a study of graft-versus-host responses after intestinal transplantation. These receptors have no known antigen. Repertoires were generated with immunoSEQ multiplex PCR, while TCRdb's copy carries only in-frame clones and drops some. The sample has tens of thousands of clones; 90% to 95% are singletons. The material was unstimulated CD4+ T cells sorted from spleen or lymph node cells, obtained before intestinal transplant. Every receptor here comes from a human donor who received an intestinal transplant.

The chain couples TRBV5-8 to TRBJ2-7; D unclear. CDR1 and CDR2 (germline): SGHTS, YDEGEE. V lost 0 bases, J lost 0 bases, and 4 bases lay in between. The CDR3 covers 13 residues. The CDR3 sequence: CASSLALSYEQYF. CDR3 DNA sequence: TGTGCCAGCAGCTTGGCCCTCTCCTACGAGCAGTACTTC.

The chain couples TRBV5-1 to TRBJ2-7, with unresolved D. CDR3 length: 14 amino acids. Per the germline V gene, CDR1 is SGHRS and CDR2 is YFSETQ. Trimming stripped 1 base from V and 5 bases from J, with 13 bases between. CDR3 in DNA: TGCGCCAGCAGCTTGCAGACGAACGAGGACGAGCAGTACTTC. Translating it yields CASSLQTNEDEQYF.

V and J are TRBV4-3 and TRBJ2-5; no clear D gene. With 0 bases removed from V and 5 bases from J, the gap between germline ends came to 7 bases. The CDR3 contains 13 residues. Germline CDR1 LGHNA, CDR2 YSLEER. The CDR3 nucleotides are TGCGCCAGCAGCCAAGATCAGGTGGAGACCCAGTACTTC. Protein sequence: CASSQDQVETQYF.

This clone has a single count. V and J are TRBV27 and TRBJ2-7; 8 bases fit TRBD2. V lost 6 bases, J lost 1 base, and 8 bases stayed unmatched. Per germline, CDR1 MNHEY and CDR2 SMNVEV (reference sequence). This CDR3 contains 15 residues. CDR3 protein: CASSRKRGPSYEQYF. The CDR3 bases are TGTGCCAGCAGCCGAAAGCGGGGGCCGTCCTACGAGCAGTACTTC.